The next 2 T cell receptor beta chains were all read from a single sample in a study of T-cell memory formation after mild COVID-19. MiXCR, applied by TCRdb to the 5' RACE reads, yields one record per CDR3 protein. Altogether 300,000 to 400,000 distinct CDR3 sequences are present, 15% being singletons, with the ten largest covering 20% to 25%. Sequenced material: PBMCs or a T cell subset sorted from them (not recorded which). The receptors were sampled from a man aged 18 to 35 who had mild COVID-19 (a few samples of this study predate the infection). Cell type and time point are not known.

J is TRBJ2-2 and V is TRBV28, with 7 bases aligning to TRBD1. The CDR3 contains 15 residues. The ends lost 3 bases at V and 6 bases at J; junction bases unmatched: 7. Germline CDR1 MDHEN, CDR2 SYDVKM. CDR3 in DNA: TGTGCCAGCAGTTTCCTACAGGGGATACCCGGGGAGCTGTTTTTT. As protein: CASSFLQGIPGELFF.

This rearrangement joins TRBV6-2 or TRBV6-3 to TRBJ2-2; possible D gene TRBD2, 7 bases. The CDR3 loop spans 15 amino acids. V shed 7 bases and J shed 3 bases, with 15 bases lying between them. Germline assignment: CDR1 MNHEY and CDR2 SVGEGT. CDR3 sequence reads: CASTGGGADTGELFF. In DNA, the CDR3 is TGTGCCAGCACCGGCGGGGGCGCGGACACCGGGGAGCTGTTTTTT.